Detailed here is one T cell receptor (beta chain). The sample comes from a study of technical replicates of blood from a few donors. Here immunoSEQ multiplex PCR was the method, and the copy in TCRdb shows in-frame clones only, minus some. The sample holds around 78,000 clones, about 93% seen once. This sequence was found in a human donor in good health. Material for sequencing was T cells isolated from PBMCs.

CDR3 residues: CASSLPGQGNTEAFF. CDR3 sequence (DNA): TGTGCCAGCAGTTTACCGGGACAGGGAAACACTGAAGCTTTCTTT. The chain links TRBV28 to TRBJ1-1; 9 bases align to TRBD1. The germline V gene encodes CDR1 MDHEN and CDR2 SYDVKM. The CDR3 loop spans 15 amino acids. The V and J ends lost 2 bases and 2 bases, in that order; junction bases with no gene match: 3.